The TCR beta chain described here comes from a study of blood T cell repertoires in COVID-19. Produced via immunoSEQ multiplex PCR; TCRdb's table is partial and in-frame only. This sample carries under 450,000 clones, roughly four fifths of them seen once, and the ten largest clones take about 5%. This sequence was found in a woman between 50 and 59 years old who had recovered from COVID-19. Sequencing input: PBMCs or T cells enriched from blood (not recorded which).

CDR3 sequence (DNA): TGTGCCAGCAGTTACTCGCCCCACCTACAGTTCTTC. Amino acid sequence: CASSYSPHLQFF. The chain couples TRBV6-2 or TRBV6-3 to TRBJ2-1; the D is unclear. Deletions cut 0 bases from V and 13 bases from J, with 10 bases between. CDR1 is MNHEY and CDR2 is SVGEGT in the germline V gene. This CDR3 has 12 residues.